These 13 T cell receptor beta chains share one sample of origin, sequenced in a study of shared clonotypes between healthy human individuals. Assay used: immunoSEQ multiplex PCR; TCRdb lists only in-frame clones, some missing. The data contain millions of clones, 85% to 95% of them seen just once; the ten biggest clones take up about 1.5%. The naive CD8 fraction comprised CD45RO-negative cells positively selected for CCR7 and excluded terminally differentiated effector memory CD45RA+ cells. The material sequenced was naive CD8+ T cells from PBMCs. These receptors all come from a man aged 18 to 29 in good health. Some clones in this sample may be carry-over from other donors' samples.

The V gene is TRBV27, the J gene TRBJ2-7; D is unclear. Germline V CDR1 and CDR2: MNHEY, SMNVEV (reference sequence). The CDR3 has 13 amino acids. The ends were cut back, 6 bases at V and 7 bases at J, with 16 bases in the middle. CDR3 bases: TGTGCCAGCAGGGCCCCGGGCCAGTGGGAGCAGTACTTC. Translation gives CASRAPGQWEQYF.

The chain combines TRBV28 with TRBJ1-6; D is uncertain. Germline-derived CDR1 and CDR2 are MDHEN and SYDVKM. The germline V and J ends were trimmed by 6 bases and 6 bases, with 15 bases remaining between them. This CDR3 region has 15 residues. As DNA, the CDR3 is TGTGCCAGCAGCTTGCGTCCAGACTTTAATTCACCCCTCCACTTT. Its protein is CASSLRPDFNSPLHF.

The chain couples TRBV4-3 to TRBJ2-1; D gene unclear. From germline, CDR1 is LGHNA and CDR2 YSLEER. V dropped 0 bases and J dropped 4 bases, with 10 bases sitting between them. The CDR3 is 15 amino acids. The CDR3 protein is CASSQDNVPYNEQFF. CDR3 sequence (DNA): TGCGCCAGCAGCCAAGATAACGTACCGTACAATGAGCAGTTCTTC.

The sample holds one count of this clone. V is TRBV7-9 and J is TRBJ2-5; D is undetermined. This CDR3 is built from 15 residues. Trimming shortened V by 6 bases and J by 1 base, and 15 bases separated the two germline ends. Germline-derived CDR1 and CDR2 are SEHNR and FQNEAQ (reference sequence). The CDR3 DNA follows: TGTGCCAGCAGTTCGAGGACCTGGGGCCAAGAGACCCAGTACTTC. It is translated as CASSSRTWGQETQYF.

Turning to this clone: This same CDR3 is encoded by further DNA sequences in the sample. This chain uses TRBV11-2 with TRBJ2-7; no clear D. Germline V lookup: CDR1 SGHAT, CDR2 FQNNGV. The V gene lost 5 bases and the J gene lost 3 bases, with 5 bases spanning the gap. This CDR3 is built from 11 residues. In DNA form, the CDR3 reads TGTGCCAGCAGCCTCCTCTACGAGCAGTACTTC. Encoded protein: CASSLLYEQYF.

This chain connects TRBV11-3 to TRBJ2-3, with 7 bases identical to TRBD1. CDR1 and CDR2 from the germline V gene are SGHNT and YENEEA. The CDR3 consists of 15 residues. The V and J ends lost 5 bases and 1 base, in that order; junction bases with no gene match: 6. In DNA, the CDR3 is TGTGCCAGCAGCGTCGGGGACAGCCGCACAGATACGCAGTATTTT. Translating it yields CASSVGDSRTDTQYF.

The CDR3 nucleotides are TGCGCCAGCAGCTGGGATGACGGGGGGAACTACGAGCAGTACTTC. This encodes CASSWDDGGNYEQYF. The chain carries TRBV5-1 and TRBJ2-7, with 7 bases matching TRBD2. This CDR3 comprises 15 residues. Trimming cost V 3 bases and J 3 bases; bases outside gene matches: 9. Germline CDR1 and CDR2: SGHRS and YFSETQ. Full variable domain (rest looked up from reference TRBV5-1 and TRBJ2-7): KAGVTQTPRYLIKTRGQQVTLSCSPISGHRSVSWYQQTPGQGLQFLFEYFSETQRNKGNFPGRFSGRQFSNSRSEMNVSTLELGDSALYLCASSWDDGGNYEQYFGPGTRLTVT.

For this clone: This specimen includes other DNA sequences encoding the same CDR3. The chain is built from TRBV19 and TRBJ2-3, with 7 bases identical to TRBD2. Germline lookup yields CDR1 LNHDA and CDR2 SQIVND (reference sequence). CDR3 size: 12 residues. V lost 3 bases to trimming and J lost 6 bases; unmatched junction nucleotides: 0. This chain's CDR3 is CASSIGGDTQYF. CDR3 bases: TGTGCCAGTAGTATCGGGGGGGATACGCAGTATTTT.

The rearrangement joins TRBV29-1 to TRBJ2-4; possibly TRBD1 or TRBD2 for D (5 bases each). The V gene's germline CDR1 is SQVTM and CDR2 ANQGSEA. V was trimmed by 6 bases and J by 3 bases, leaving 12 bases between them. The CDR3 length is 13 residues. CDR3 coding DNA: TGCAGCGTGGTAACGGGGCTCAAAAACATTCAGTACTTC. It translates to CSVVTGLKNIQYF.

This clone appeared once. The chain links TRBV19 to TRBJ2-5; tentatively, D is TRBD1 or TRBD2 (5 bases each). V was pared by 6 bases and J by 4 bases, with 12 bases between. The CDR3 extends over 13 amino acids. The germline CDR1 and CDR2 sequences are LNHDA and SQIVND (reference sequence). The CDR3 protein is CASSHGTIETQYF. As DNA, the CDR3 is TGTGCCAGTAGCCATGGGACCATAGAGACCCAGTACTTC.

The chain joins TRBV21-1 to TRBJ1-2. TRBV21-1 is designated a pseudogene. This CDR3 has 15 amino acids. In DNA, the CDR3 is TGTGCCAGCAGCAAAGCGCTTTCAGGGAGGGATGGCTACACCTTC. It is translated as CASSKALSGRDGYTF.

This clone was seen a single time. The V call is TRBV4-3, the J call TRBJ2-5; 10 bases match TRBD1. The CDR3 has 14 amino acids. The V and J ends lost 3 bases and 4 bases, in that order; junction bases with no gene match: 2. Germline V gene data show CDR1 as LGHNA and CDR2 as YSLEER. CDR3 region: CASSQTGGGETQYF. CDR3 nucleotide sequence: TGCGCCAGCAGCCAGACAGGGGGCGGAGAGACCCAGTACTTC.

The chain couples TRBV4-1 to TRBJ2-3; 7 bases line up with TRBD2. The CDR3 has 17 residues. Germline V lookup: CDR1 MGHRA, CDR2 YSYEKL. Unmatched junction bases numbered 13, after V lost 6 bases and J lost 1 base. CDR3 sequence: CASRPKRLAEGTDTQYF. CDR3 nucleotides: TGCGCCAGCAGACCTAAGCGGCTAGCGGAGGGCACAGATACGCAGTATTTT.